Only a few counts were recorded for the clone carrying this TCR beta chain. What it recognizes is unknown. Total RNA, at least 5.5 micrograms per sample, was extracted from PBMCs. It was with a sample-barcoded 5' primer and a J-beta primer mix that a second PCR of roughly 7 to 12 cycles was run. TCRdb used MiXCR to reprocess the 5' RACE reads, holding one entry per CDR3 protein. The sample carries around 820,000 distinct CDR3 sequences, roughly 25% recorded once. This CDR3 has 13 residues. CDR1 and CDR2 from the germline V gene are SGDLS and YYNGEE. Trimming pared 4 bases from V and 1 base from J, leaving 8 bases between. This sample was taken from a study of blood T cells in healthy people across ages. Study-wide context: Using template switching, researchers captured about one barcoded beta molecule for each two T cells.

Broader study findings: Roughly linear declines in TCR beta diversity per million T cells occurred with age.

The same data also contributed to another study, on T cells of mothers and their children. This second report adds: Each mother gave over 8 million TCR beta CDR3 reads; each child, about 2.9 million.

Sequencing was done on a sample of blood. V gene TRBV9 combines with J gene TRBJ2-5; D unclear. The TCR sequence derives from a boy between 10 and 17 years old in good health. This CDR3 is CASSSELQETQYF. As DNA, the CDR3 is TGTGCCAGCAGCTCTGAGCTCCAAGAGACCCAGTACTTC.